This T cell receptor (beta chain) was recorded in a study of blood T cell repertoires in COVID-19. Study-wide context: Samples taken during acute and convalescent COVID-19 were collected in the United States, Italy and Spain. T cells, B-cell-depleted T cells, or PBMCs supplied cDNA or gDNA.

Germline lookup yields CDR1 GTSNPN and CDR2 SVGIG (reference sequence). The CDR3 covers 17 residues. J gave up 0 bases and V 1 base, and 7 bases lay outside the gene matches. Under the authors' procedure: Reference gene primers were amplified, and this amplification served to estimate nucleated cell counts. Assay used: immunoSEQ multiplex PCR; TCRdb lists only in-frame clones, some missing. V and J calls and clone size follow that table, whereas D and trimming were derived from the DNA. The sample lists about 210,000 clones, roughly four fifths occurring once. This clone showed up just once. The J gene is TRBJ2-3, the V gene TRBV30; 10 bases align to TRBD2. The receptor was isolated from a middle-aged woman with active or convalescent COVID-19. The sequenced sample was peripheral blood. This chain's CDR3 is CAWSGTLTSGSTDTQYF. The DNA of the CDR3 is TGTGCCTGGAGTGGCACTTTGACTAGCGGGAGCACAGATACGCAGTATTTT.